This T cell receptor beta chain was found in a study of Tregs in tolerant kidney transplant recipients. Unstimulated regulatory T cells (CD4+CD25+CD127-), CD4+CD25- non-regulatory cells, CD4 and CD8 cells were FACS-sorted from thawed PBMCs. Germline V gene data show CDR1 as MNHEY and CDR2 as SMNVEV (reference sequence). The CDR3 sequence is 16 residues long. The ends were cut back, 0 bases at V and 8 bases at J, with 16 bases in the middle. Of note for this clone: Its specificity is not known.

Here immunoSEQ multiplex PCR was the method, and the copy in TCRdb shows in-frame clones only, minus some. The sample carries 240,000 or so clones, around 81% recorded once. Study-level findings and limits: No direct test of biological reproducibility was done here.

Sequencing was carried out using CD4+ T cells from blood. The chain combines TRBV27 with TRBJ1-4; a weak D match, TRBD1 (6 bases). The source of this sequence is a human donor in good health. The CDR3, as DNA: TGTGCCAGCAGTTTATCGGTGTCAGGGGTAGGGGAAAAACTGTTTTTT. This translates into CASSLSVSGVGEKLFF.